Each of the 20 T cell receptor beta chains below was sequenced from the same sample in a study of blood T cell repertoires in COVID-19. Here immunoSEQ multiplex PCR was the method, and the copy in TCRdb shows in-frame clones only, minus some. Of some 130,000 clones listed, around 89% are singletons. Sample: peripheral blood. These receptors all stem from a man between 60 and 75 years old with COVID-19, enrolled during active disease.

The chain is built from TRBV6-1 and TRBJ1-2; D gene ambiguous. Trimming left V 2 bases short and J 4 bases short, with 8 bases between. This CDR3 is 13 amino acids long. Per the germline V gene, CDR1 is MNHNS and CDR2 is SASEGT. In DNA, the CDR3 is TGTGCCAGCAGTGAAAACAGTTTCTATGGCTACACCTTC. The encoded protein is CASSENSFYGYTF.

This clone occurred a few times. This rearrangement joins TRBV7-2 to TRBJ1-2, with D maybe TRBD1 (6 bases). V lost 1 base and J 6 bases, leaving 15 bases between the germline ends. This CDR3 region has 15 residues. Germline values: CDR1 SGHTA, CDR2 FQGNSA. CDR3: CASSLGRTGYDGYTF. As DNA, the CDR3 is TGTGCCAGCAGCTTAGGGAGAACAGGGTATGATGGCTACACCTTC.

The rearrangement uses TRBV10-3 and TRBJ1-1; weak D call: TRBD1 (6 bases). CDR1 is ENHRY, CDR2 SYGVKD, per germline. The CDR3 runs 14 residues. The V end was cut by 5 bases, the J end by 3 bases, with 13 bases between. The CDR3 region has the DNA TGTGCCATCAGTAGCAGGGGTCCGGACACTGAAGCTTTCTTT. It specifies CAISSRGPDTEAFF.

The V and J genes are TRBV3-1 (or the pseudogene TRBV3-2) and TRBJ1-3; tentative D call: TRBD1 (5 bases). Looked up from germline, CDR1 is LGHDT and CDR2 is YNNKEL (reference sequence). The CDR3 covers 17 residues. Deletions cut 7 bases from V and 0 bases from J, with 19 bases between. CDR3 bases: TGTGCCAGCAATACGGGTAGCGGGACTCTCTCTGGAAACACCATATATTTT. It translates to CASNTGSGTLSGNTIYF.

This clone was recorded once. The chain combines TRBV7-6 with TRBJ1-5; TRBD1 is a possible D gene (6 bases). V dropped 5 bases and J dropped 1 base, with 12 bases sitting between them. Germline V lookup: CDR1 SGHVS, CDR2 FNYEAQ. The CDR3 contains 15 residues. The CDR3 DNA reads TGTGCCAGCAGCCAGCAACAGGGCAGCAATCAGCCCCAGCATTTT. This codes for CASSQQQGSNQPQHF.

CDR3 sequence: CASSQDSEWTSGIPSYEQYF. The CDR3 DNA is TGTGCCAGCAGCCAAGATAGTGAGTGGACTAGCGGGATACCTTCCTACGAGCAGTACTTC. This rearrangement joins TRBV3-1 (or the pseudogene TRBV3-2) to TRBJ2-7, with TRBD2 identical over 12 bases. Germline CDR1 reads LGHDT; CDR2 reads YNNKEL (reference sequence). J gave up 1 base and V 0 bases, and 13 bases lay outside the gene matches. The CDR3 is made up of 20 amino acids.

V usage is TRBV24-1 and J usage is TRBJ1-2; unclear D gene. Trimming cost V 12 bases and J 2 bases, with 18 bases left between them. From germline, CDR1 is KGHDR and CDR2 SFDVKD. The CDR3 totals 14 residues. The CDR3 spells CAAHLTGRNYGYTF. The CDR3 nucleotides are TGTGCCGCCCATCTGACGGGGAGGAACTATGGCTACACCTTC.

The V call is TRBV3-1 (or the pseudogene TRBV3-2), the J call TRBJ1-6; no firm D call. Germline V gene data show CDR1 as LGHDT and CDR2 as YNNKEL (reference sequence). The CDR3 totals 14 residues. The V and J ends lost 1 base and 7 bases respectively, with 8 bases between them. The CDR3 protein is CASSQVEGNSPLHF. In DNA form, the CDR3 reads TGTGCCAGCAGCCAAGTAGAGGGAAATTCACCCCTCCACTTT.

This chain uses TRBV6-5 with TRBJ2-7; D possibly corresponds to TRBD2 (6 bases). This CDR3 is 16 amino acids long. Trimming shortened V by 2 bases and J by 0 bases, and 14 bases separated the two germline ends. The germline gives CDR1 MNHEY, CDR2 SVGAGI. This CDR3 is CASSYGGTRSSYEQYF. CDR3 DNA: TGTGCCAGCAGTTACGGAGGGACTCGAAGCTCCTACGAGCAGTACTTC.

V gene TRBV6-5 combines with J gene TRBJ2-3, with D possibly TRBD2 on 6 matching bases. Trimming removed 8 bases at V and 9 bases at J, with 12 bases between. Germline CDR1 and CDR2: MNHEY and SVGAGI. This CDR3 has 11 amino acids. The CDR3: CASFSGPTQYF. As DNA, the CDR3 is TGTGCCAGCTTTAGCGGACCCACGCAGTATTTT.

The genes are TRBV7-6 and TRBJ2-5; 10 bases agree with TRBD2. V lost 4 bases to trimming and J lost 0 bases; unmatched junction nucleotides: 5. The germline gives CDR1 SGHVS, CDR2 FNYEAQ. This CDR3 spans 16 amino acids. The CDR3 here is CASSSVAGGNQETQYF. The CDR3, as DNA: TGTGCCAGCAGCTCCGTAGCGGGGGGAAACCAAGAGACCCAGTACTTC.

The genes are TRBV24-1 and TRBJ1-1; TRBD1 agrees at 8 bases. The germline V gene encodes CDR1 KGHDR and CDR2 SFDVKD. V was pared by 4 bases and J by 6 bases, with 6 bases of the junction left unmatched. CDR3 length: 14 amino acids. CDR3 region: CATSDHTGGAEAFF. As DNA, the CDR3 is TGTGCCACCAGTGACCATACAGGGGGGGCTGAAGCTTTCTTT.

CDR3 amino acids: CASSLKPNSPLHF. In nucleotides, the CDR3 is TGCGCCAGCAGCTTAAAGCCCAATTCACCCCTCCACTTT. The V call is TRBV5-1, the J call TRBJ1-6; D uncertain. The germline CDR1 and CDR2 sequences are SGHRS and YFSETQ. V gave up 2 bases and J gave up 7 bases, with 7 bases separating them. CDR3 length equals 13 residues. The full variable domain, with the rest looked up from reference TRBV5-1 and TRBJ1-6, is KAGVTQTPRYLIKTRGQQVTLSCSPISGHRSVSWYQQTPGQGLQFLFEYFSETQRNKGNFPGRFSGRQFSNSRSEMNVSTLELGDSALYLCASSLKPNSPLHFGNGTRLTVT.

As concerns this clone: Other DNA sequences of this sample code for an identical CDR3. The chain joins TRBV19 to TRBJ1-2; 8 bases map to TRBD1. The V segment lost 3 bases and the J segment 3 bases; nucleotides outside the gene matches: 3. This CDR3 contains 14 residues. In germline, CDR1 is LNHDA, CDR2 SQIVND (reference sequence). CDR3 in DNA: TGTGCCAGTAGTATTTCGACAGGGGACTATGGCTACACCTTC. It specifies CASSISTGDYGYTF.

V usage is TRBV10-3 and J usage is TRBJ1-5; D uncertain. The V gene's germline CDR1 is ENHRY and CDR2 SYGVKD. Trimming left V 5 bases short and J 6 bases short, with 14 bases between. The CDR3 has 14 amino acids. DNA of the CDR3: TGTGCCATCAGTCAAGCCCCGGGAACTCAGCCCCAGCATTTT. It encodes CAISQAPGTQPQHF.

V usage is TRBV15 and J usage is TRBJ1-6; D uncertain. The CDR3 totals 15 residues. The germline V gene has CDR1 LNHNV and CDR2 YYDKDF (reference sequence). Trimming left V 0 bases short and J 14 bases short, with 17 bases between. The CDR3 sequence: CATSRDRVQSSALHF. The CDR3 nucleotides read TGTGCCACCAGCAGAGATCGGGTGCAGTCTTCGGCCCTCCACTTT. Combining the CDR3 with reference TRBV15 and TRBJ1-6 gives the whole variable domain DAMVIQNPRYQVTQFGKPVTLSCSQTLNHNVMYWYQQKSSQAPKLLFHYYDKDFNNEADTPDNFQSRRPNTSFCFLDIRSPGLGDTAMYLCATSRDRVQSSALHFGNGTRLTVT.

J is TRBJ2-6 and V is TRBV19; perhaps TRBD1 as D (6 bases). This CDR3 has 15 amino acids. In germline, CDR1 is LNHDA, CDR2 SQIVND (reference sequence). V lost 2 bases, J lost 4 bases, and 9 bases lay in between. As DNA, the CDR3 is TGTGCCAGTAGTATAACAGGGACAGGGGCCAACGTCCTGACTTTC. Its protein is CASSITGTGANVLTF.

This chain connects TRBV19 to TRBJ1-5; the match to TRBD1 covers 10 bases. This CDR3 is 15 amino acids long. The ends lost 7 bases at V and 0 bases at J; junction bases unmatched: 3. CDR1 LNHDA and CDR2 SQIVND come from the germline V gene (reference sequence). The CDR3 coding sequence is TGTGCCAGTACCGACAGGGGGCATAGCAATCAGCCCCAGCATTTT. Protein sequence: CASTDRGHSNQPQHF. Based on the CDR3 plus reference TRBV19 and TRBJ1-5, the full variable domain is DGGITQSPKYLFRKEGQNVTLSCEQNLNHDAMYWYRQDPGQGLRLIYYSQIVNDFQKGDIAEGYSVSREKKESFPLTVTSAQKNPTAFYLCASTDRGHSNQPQHFGDGTRLSIL.

The V call is TRBV5-4, the J call TRBJ1-1; D is ambiguous. This CDR3 contains 13 residues. Germline assignment: CDR1 SGHNT and CDR2 YYREEE (reference sequence). The V gene lost 7 bases and the J gene lost 0 bases, with 10 bases spanning the gap. The CDR3 nucleotides are TGTGCCAGCCACCGGGAATTGAACACTGAAGCTTTCTTT. This codes for CASHRELNTEAFF.

In this sample, this clone turned up once. V is TRBV15 and J is TRBJ1-2, with 7 nucleotides matching TRBD1. The CDR3 contains 18 residues. The J segment lost 5 bases and the V segment lost 1 base, leaving 16 bases of the junction unmatched. Per germline, CDR1 LNHNV and CDR2 YYDKDF (reference sequence). CDR3 coding DNA: TGTGCCACCAGCAGAGGGACCCGGAGTGCGACAGGGAGATATGGCTACACCTTC. Encoded protein: CATSRGTRSATGRYGYTF.